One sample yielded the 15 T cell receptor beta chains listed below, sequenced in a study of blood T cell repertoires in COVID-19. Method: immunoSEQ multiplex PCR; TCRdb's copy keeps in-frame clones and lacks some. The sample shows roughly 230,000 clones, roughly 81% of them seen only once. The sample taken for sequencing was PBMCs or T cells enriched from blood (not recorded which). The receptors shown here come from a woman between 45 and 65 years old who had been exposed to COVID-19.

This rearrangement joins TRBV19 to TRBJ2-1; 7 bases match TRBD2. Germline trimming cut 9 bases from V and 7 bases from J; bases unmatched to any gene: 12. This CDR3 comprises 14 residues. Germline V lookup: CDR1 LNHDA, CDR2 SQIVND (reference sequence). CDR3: CASLSPGGGNEQFF. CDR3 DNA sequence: TGTGCCAGCCTCTCCCCGGGAGGAGGGAATGAGCAGTTCTTC.

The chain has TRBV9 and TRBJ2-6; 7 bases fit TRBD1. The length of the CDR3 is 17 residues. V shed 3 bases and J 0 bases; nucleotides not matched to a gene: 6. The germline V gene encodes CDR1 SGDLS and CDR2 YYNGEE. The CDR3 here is CASSEAWDSSGANVLTF. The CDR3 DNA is TGTGCCAGCAGCGAGGCATGGGACAGCTCTGGGGCCAACGTCCTGACTTTC.

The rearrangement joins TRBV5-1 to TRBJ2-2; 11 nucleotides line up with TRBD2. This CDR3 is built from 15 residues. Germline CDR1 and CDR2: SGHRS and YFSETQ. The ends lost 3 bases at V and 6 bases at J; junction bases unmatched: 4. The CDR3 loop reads CASSSRLAGPGELFF. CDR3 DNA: TGCGCCAGCAGCTCCAGACTAGCGGGGCCCGGGGAGCTGTTTTTT.

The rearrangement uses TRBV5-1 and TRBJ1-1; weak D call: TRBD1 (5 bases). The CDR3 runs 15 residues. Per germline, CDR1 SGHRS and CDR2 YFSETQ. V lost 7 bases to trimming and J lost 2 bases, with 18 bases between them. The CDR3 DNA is TGCGCCAGCGCCGCCCAACAGGCCCCTAACACTGAAGCTTTCTTT. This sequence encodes CASAAQQAPNTEAFF. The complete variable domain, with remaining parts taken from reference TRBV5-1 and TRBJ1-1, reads KAGVTQTPRYLIKTRGQQVTLSCSPISGHRSVSWYQQTPGQGLQFLFEYFSETQRNKGNFPGRFSGRQFSNSRSEMNVSTLELGDSALYLCASAAQQAPNTEAFFGQGTRLTVV.

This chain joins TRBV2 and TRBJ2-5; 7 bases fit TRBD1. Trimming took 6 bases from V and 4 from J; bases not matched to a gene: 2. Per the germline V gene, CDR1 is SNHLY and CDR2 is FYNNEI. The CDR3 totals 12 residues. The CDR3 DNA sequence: TGTGCCAGCAGGGACAGGCTAGAGACCCAGTACTTC. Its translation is CASRDRLETQYF.

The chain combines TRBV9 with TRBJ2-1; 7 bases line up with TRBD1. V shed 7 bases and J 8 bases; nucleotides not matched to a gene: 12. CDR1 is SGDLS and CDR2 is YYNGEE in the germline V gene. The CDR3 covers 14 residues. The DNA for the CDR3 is TGTGCCAGCGGGACCGGGACAGCTGTTGATGAGCAGTTCTTC. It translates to CASGTGTAVDEQFF.

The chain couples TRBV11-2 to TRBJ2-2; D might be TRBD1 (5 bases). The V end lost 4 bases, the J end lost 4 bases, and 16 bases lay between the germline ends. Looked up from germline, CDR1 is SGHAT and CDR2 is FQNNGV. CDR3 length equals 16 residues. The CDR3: CASSSSRDSLTGELFF. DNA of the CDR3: TGTGCCAGCAGCTCGTCTCGCGACAGCCTCACCGGGGAGCTGTTTTTT. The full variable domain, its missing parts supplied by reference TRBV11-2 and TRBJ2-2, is EAGVAQSPRYKIIEKRQSVAFWCNPISGHATLYWYQQILGQGPKLLIQFQNNGVVDDSQLPKDRFSAERLKGVDSTLKIQPAKLEDSAVYLCASSSSRDSLTGELFFGEGSRLTVL.

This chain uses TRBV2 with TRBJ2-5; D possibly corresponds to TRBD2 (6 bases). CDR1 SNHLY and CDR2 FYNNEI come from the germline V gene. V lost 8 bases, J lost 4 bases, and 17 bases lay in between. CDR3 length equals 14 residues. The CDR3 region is CASGDSTSGETQYF. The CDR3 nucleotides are TGTGCCAGCGGGGACTCGACTAGTGGAGAGACCCAGTACTTC.

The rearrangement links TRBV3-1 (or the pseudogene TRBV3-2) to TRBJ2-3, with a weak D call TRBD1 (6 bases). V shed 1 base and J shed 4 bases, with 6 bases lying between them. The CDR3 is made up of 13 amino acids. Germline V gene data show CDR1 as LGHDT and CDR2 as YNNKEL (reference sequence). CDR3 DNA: TGTGCCAGCAGCCAAGGGGGGCCAGATACGCAGTATTTT. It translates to CASSQGGPDTQYF.

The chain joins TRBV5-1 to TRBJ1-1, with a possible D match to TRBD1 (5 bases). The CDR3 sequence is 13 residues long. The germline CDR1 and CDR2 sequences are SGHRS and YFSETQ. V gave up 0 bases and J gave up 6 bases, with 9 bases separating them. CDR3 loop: CASSLAGFAEAFF. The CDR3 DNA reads TGCGCCAGCAGCTTGGCAGGGTTTGCTGAAGCTTTCTTT.

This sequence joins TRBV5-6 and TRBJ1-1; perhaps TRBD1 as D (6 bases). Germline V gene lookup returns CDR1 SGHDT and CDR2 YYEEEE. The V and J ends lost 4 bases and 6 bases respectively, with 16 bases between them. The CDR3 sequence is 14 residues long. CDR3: CASSLQGGHAEAFF. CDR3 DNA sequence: TGTGCCAGCAGCCTACAGGGCGGTCACGCTGAAGCTTTCTTT.

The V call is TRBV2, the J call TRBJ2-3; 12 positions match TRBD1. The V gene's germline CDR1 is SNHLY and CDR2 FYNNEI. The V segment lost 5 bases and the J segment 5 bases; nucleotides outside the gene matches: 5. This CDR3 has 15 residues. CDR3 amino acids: CASSRGQGAGDTQYF. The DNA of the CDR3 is TGTGCCAGCAGTAGGGGACAGGGGGCCGGAGATACGCAGTATTTT.

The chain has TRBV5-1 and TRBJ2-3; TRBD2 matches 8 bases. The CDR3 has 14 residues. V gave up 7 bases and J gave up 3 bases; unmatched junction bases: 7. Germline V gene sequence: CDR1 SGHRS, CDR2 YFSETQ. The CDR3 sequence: CASGSGGWTDTQYF. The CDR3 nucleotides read TGCGCCAGCGGGAGCGGGGGTTGGACAGATACGCAGTATTTT. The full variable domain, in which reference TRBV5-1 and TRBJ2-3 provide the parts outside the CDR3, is KAGVTQTPRYLIKTRGQQVTLSCSPISGHRSVSWYQQTPGQGLQFLFEYFSETQRNKGNFPGRFSGRQFSNSRSEMNVSTLELGDSALYLCASGSGGWTDTQYFGPGTRLTVL.

The CDR3 nucleotides are TGTGCCAGCAGCCAAACAAGGGGCCAGCCCCAGCATTTT. This encodes CASSQTRGQPQHF. The chain carries TRBV13 and TRBJ1-5, with D possibly TRBD1 on 5 matching bases. This CDR3 comprises 13 residues. Germline lookup yields CDR1 PRHDT and CDR2 FYEKMQ (reference sequence). Trimming removed 5 bases from V and 7 bases from J, with 12 bases in between.

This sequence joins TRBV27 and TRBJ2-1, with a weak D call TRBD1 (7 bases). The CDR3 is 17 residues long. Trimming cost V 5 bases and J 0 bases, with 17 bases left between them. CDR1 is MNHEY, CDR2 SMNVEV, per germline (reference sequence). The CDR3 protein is CASSPFAGGSSYNEQFF. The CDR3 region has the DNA TGTGCCAGCAGTCCATTTGCAGGGGGGAGCTCCTACAATGAGCAGTTCTTC.